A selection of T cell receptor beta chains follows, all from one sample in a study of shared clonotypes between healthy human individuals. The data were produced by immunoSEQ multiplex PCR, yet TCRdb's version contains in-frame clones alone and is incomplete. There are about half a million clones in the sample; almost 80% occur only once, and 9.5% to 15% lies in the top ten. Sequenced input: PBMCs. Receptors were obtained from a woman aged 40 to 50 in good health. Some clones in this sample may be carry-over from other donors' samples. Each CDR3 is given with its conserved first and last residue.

CDR3 protein: CAIATGGTGANVLTF; CDR3 length: 15; V gene: TRBV7-3
CDR3 protein: CASSLSGTNYEQYF; CDR3 length: 14; V gene: TRBV7-2
CDR3 protein: CASRGGRPDEQYF; CDR3 length: 13; V gene: TRBV5-1
CDR3 protein: CASSLDFRAEQYF; CDR3 length: 13; V gene: TRBV11-2
CDR3 protein: CASSPSGLAVYEQYF; CDR3 length: 15; V gene: TRBV4-2
CDR3 protein: CASQNGQGTGELFF; CDR3 length: 14; V gene: TRBV6-5
CDR3 protein: CASSVTSGSTGELFF; CDR3 length: 15; V gene: TRBV2
CDR3 protein: CASSASGNTIYF; CDR3 length: 12; V gene: TRBV4-1
CDR3 protein: CASSLGRSTEAFF; CDR3 length: 13; V gene: TRBV11-3
CDR3 protein: CASSIEDRGYNEQFF; CDR3 length: 15; V gene: TRBV19
CDR3 protein: CASSPERAGSTDTQYF; CDR3 length: 16; V gene: TRBV7-2
CDR3 protein: CASRRDTWSPYEQYF; CDR3 length: 15; V gene: TRBV6-1
CDR3 protein: CASSSRAETYGYTF; CDR3 length: 14; V gene: TRBV7-9
CDR3 protein: CASSLRSGGETQYF; CDR3 length: 14; V gene: TRBV7-9
CDR3 protein: CATSRGGQRAYNEQFF; CDR3 length: 16; V gene: TRBV15
CDR3 protein: CASSPGVGVYEQFF; CDR3 length: 14; V gene: TRBV6-4
CDR3 protein: CASTLGRGYEQYF; CDR3 length: 13; V gene: TRBV19
CDR3 protein: CASSLKLAGGDEQFF; CDR3 length: 15; V gene: TRBV7-9
CDR3 protein: CASSYTSRVETQYF; CDR3 length: 14; V gene: TRBV6-5
CDR3 protein: CATRRGGTEAFF; CDR3 length: 12; V gene: TRBV6-5
CDR3 protein: CASSPPSYRGGGYGYTF; CDR3 length: 17; V gene: TRBV18
CDR3 protein: CASSPAGGAETQYF; CDR3 length: 14; V gene: TRBV7-9
CDR3 protein: CASSRNLAGQETQYF; CDR3 length: 15; V gene: TRBV4-2
CDR3 protein: CASSLVGNAQETQYF; CDR3 length: 15; V gene: TRBV5-4
CDR3 protein: CASGQGYSGANVLTF; CDR3 length: 15; V gene: TRBV2
CDR3 protein: CASSLNTGELFF; CDR3 length: 12; V gene: TRBV18
CDR3 protein: CASSSASRLNEQYF; CDR3 length: 14; V gene: TRBV2
CDR3 protein: CASSPGQDRTDTQYF; CDR3 length: 15; V gene: TRBV28
CDR3 protein: CASSSLTNTGELFF; CDR3 length: 14; V gene: TRBV7-6
CDR3 protein: CASSAEHHNEQFF; CDR3 length: 13; V gene: TRBV6-1
CDR3 protein: CASSPLGGQAEQYF; CDR3 length: 14; V gene: TRBV7-2
CDR3 protein: CASSLANGVNQPQHF; CDR3 length: 15; V gene: TRBV7-8
CDR3 protein: CASSGRQGGGLAGEAQYF; CDR3 length: 18; V gene: TRBV6-1
CDR3 protein: CSVSTDQRTEAFF; CDR3 length: 13; V gene: TRBV29-1
CDR3 protein: CASSADGGAVYEQYF; CDR3 length: 15; V gene: TRBV2
CDR3 protein: CASSRVTSGVSYEQYF; CDR3 length: 16; V gene: TRBV5-1
CDR3 protein: CASSLRQGTEAFF; CDR3 length: 13; V gene: TRBV7-3
CDR3 protein: CAWSQGQLYGYTF; CDR3 length: 13; V gene: TRBV30
CDR3 protein: CASSLGRSGQPQHF; CDR3 length: 14; V gene: TRBV5-6
CDR3 protein: CASSEGIGTSGSYNEQFF; CDR3 length: 18; V gene: TRBV9
CDR3 protein: CASSPTQGASEAFF; CDR3 length: 14; V gene: TRBV9
CDR3 protein: CASSPGRDEQYF; CDR3 length: 12; V gene: TRBV18
CDR3 protein: CATRDGTGNQPQHF; CDR3 length: 14; V gene: TRBV19
CDR3 protein: CASSPLGVGFFSYEQYF; CDR3 length: 17; V gene: TRBV7-2
CDR3 protein: CASSQRQGQANYGYTF; CDR3 length: 16; V gene: TRBV27
CDR3 protein: CATRQGANYNSPLHF; CDR3 length: 15; V gene: TRBV7-6
CDR3 protein: CASSFQASTDTQYF; CDR3 length: 14; V gene: TRBV7-2
CDR3 protein: CASSLRLSGAEAFF; CDR3 length: 14; V gene: TRBV7-2
CDR3 protein: CASSLGSRGPGYTF; CDR3 length: 14; V gene: TRBV7-2
CDR3 protein: CASSQDAGFSWEQYF; CDR3 length: 15; V gene: TRBV4-3
CDR3 protein: CASSPRAGGADTQYF; CDR3 length: 15; V gene: TRBV7-2